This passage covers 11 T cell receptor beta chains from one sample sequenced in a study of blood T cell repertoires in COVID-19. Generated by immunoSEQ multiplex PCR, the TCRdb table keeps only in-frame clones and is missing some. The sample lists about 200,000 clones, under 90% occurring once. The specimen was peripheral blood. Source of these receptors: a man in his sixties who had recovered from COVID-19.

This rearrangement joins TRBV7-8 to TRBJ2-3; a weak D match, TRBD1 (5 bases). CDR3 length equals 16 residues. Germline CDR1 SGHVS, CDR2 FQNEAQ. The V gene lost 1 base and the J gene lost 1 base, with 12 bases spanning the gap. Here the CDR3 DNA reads TGTGCCAGCAGCTTAGAGAGCAGGGTCGGCACAGATACGCAGTATTTT. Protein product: CASSLESRVGTDTQYF.

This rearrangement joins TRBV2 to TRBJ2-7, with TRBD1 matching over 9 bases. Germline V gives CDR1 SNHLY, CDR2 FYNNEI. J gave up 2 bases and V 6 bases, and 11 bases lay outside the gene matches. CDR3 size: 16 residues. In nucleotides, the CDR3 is TGTGCCAGCAGGGGTAATATTACAGGGGGCACCTACGAGCAGTACTTC. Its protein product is CASRGNITGGTYEQYF.

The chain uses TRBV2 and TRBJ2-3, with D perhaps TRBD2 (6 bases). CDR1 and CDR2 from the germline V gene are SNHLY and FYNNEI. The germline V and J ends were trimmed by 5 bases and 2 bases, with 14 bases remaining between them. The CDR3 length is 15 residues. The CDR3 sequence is CASSPIGSSTDTQYF. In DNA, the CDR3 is TGTGCCAGCAGTCCTATCGGGAGTTCCACAGATACGCAGTATTTT.

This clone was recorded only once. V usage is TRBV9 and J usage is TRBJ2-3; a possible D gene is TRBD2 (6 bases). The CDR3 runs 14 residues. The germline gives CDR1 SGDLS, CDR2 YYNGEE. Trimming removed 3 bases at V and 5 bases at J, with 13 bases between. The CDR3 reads CASSAGVTIDTQYF. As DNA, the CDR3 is TGTGCCAGCAGCGCGGGAGTAACAATAGATACGCAGTATTTT.

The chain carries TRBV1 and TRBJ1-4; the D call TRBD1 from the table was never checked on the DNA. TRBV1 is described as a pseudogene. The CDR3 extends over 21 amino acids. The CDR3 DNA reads TGCACCAGCAGCCAAGGTAAAAGGGACAGGGAGAGAGGGGCCCTTAATGAAAAACTGTTTTTT. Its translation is CTSSQGKRDRERGALNEKLFF.

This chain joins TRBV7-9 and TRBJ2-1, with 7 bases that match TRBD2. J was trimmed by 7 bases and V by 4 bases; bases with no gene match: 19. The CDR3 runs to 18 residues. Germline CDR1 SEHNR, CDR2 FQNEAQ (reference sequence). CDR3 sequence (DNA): TGTGCCAGCAGCTCCCCGTGGAGGGAGGGAGGGTTACGGAATGAGCAGTTCTTC. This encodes CASSSPWREGGLRNEQFF.

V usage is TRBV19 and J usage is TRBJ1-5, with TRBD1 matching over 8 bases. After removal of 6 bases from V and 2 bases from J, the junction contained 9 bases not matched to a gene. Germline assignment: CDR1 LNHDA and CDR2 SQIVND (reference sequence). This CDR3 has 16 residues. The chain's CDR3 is CASSASGGVGNQPQHF. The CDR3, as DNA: TGTGCCAGTAGCGCCTCAGGGGGCGTCGGCAATCAGCCCCAGCATTTT.

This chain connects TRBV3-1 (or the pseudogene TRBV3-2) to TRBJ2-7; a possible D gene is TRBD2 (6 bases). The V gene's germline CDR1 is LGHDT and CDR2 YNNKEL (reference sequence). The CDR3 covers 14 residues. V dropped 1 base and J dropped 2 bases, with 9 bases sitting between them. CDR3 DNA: TGTGCCAGCAGCCAAGTGGAGGGGCCCTACGAGCAGTACTTC. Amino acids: CASSQVEGPYEQYF.

Here the CDR3 reads CASSVGVSGGFNNEQFF. The CDR3 bases are TGTGCCAGCAGCGTAGGAGTTAGCGGGGGGTTTAACAATGAGCAGTTCTTC. The chain uses TRBV9 and TRBJ2-1; TRBD2 aligns across 10 bases. Trimming took 0 bases from V and 5 from J; bases not matched to a gene: 8. Looked up from germline, CDR1 is SGDLS and CDR2 is YYNGEE. This CDR3 region has 17 residues.

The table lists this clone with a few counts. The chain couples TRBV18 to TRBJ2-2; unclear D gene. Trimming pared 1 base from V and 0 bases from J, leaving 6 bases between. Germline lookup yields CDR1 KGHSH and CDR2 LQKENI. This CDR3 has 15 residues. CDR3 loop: CASSPRQTNTGELFF. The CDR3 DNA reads TGTGCCAGCTCACCACGGCAGACGAACACCGGGGAGCTGTTTTTT.

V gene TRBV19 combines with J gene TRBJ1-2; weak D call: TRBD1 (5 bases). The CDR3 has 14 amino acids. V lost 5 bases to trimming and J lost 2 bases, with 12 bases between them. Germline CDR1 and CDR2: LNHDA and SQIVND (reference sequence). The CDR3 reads CASSPLDRNYGYTF. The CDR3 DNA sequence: TGTGCCAGTAGTCCGCTCGACAGAAACTATGGCTACACCTTC.